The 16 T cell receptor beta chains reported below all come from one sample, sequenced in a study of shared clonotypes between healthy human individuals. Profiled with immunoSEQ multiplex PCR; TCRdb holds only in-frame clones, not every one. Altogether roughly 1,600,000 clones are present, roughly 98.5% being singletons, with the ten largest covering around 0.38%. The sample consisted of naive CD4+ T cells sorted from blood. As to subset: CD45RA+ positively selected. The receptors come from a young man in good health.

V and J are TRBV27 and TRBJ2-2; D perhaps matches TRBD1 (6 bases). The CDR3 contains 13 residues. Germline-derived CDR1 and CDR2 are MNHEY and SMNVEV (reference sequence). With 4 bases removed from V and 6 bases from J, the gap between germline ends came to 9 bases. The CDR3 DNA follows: TGTGCCAGCAGTTACAAGGGGGCCGGGGAGCTGTTTTTT. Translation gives CASSYKGAGELFF.

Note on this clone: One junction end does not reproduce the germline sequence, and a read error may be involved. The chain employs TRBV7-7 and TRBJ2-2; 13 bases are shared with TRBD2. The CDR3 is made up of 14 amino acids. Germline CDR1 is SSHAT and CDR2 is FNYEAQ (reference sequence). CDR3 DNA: TGTGCTAGCAGCCGGACTAGCGGGAGTTGGGAGCTGTTTTTT. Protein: CASSRTSGSWELFF.

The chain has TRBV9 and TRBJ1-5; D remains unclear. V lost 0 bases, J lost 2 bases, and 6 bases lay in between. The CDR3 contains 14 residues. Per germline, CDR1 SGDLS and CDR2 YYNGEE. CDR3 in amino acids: CASSVGLGNQPQHF. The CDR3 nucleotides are TGTGCCAGCAGCGTAGGTCTTGGCAATCAGCCCCAGCATTTT.

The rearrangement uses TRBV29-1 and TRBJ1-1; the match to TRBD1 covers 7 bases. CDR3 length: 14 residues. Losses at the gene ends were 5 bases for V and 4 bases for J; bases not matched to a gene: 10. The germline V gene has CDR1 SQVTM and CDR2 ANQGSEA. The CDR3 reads CSVSPGTDVTEAFF. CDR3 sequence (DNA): TGCAGCGTTTCTCCAGGGACAGATGTCACTGAAGCTTTCTTT.

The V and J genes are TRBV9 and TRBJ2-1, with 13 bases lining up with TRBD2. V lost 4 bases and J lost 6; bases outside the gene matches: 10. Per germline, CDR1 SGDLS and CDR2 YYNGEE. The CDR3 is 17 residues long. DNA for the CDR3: TGTGCCAGCAGCCCAAGACTAGCGGGAGGTGCCCTCAATGAGCAGTTCTTC. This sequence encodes CASSPRLAGGALNEQFF.

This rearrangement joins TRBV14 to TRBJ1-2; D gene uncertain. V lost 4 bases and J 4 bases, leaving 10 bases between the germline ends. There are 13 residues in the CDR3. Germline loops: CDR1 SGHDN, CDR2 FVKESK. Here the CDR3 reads CASSPADFYGYTF. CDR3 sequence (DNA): TGTGCCAGCAGCCCCGCTGACTTCTATGGCTACACCTTC.

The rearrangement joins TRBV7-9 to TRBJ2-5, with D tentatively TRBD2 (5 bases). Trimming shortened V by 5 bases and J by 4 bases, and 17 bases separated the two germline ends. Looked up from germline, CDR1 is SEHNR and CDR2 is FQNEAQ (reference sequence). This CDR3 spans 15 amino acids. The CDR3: CASSRMAAGGETQYF. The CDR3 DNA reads TGTGCCAGCAGCAGAATGGCCGCGGGCGGAGAGACCCAGTACTTC.

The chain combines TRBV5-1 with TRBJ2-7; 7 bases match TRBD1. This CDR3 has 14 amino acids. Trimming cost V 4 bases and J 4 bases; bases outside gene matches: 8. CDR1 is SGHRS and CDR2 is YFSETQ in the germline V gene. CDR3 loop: CASSPDRTTYEQYF. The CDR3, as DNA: TGCGCCAGCAGCCCGGACAGGACCACTTACGAGCAGTACTTC.

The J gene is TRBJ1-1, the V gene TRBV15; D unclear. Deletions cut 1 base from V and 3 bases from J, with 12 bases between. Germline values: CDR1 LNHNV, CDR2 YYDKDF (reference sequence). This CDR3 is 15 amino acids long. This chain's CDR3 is CATSRVERTDTEAFF. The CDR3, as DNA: TGTGCCACCAGCAGAGTGGAGAGAACGGACACTGAAGCTTTCTTT.

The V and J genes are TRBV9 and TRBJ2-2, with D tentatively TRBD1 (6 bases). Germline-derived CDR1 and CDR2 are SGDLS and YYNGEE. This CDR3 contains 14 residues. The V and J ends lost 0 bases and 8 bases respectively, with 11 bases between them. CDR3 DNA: TGTGCCAGCAGCGTAGCTTCCGACAGGGGGGAGCTGTTTTTT. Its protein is CASSVASDRGELFF. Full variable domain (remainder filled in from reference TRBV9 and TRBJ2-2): DSGVTQTPKHLITATGQRVTLRCSPRSGDLSVYWYQQSLDQGLQFLIQYYNGEERAKGNILERFSAQQFPDLHSELNLSSLELGDSALYFCASSVASDRGELFFGEGSRLTVL.

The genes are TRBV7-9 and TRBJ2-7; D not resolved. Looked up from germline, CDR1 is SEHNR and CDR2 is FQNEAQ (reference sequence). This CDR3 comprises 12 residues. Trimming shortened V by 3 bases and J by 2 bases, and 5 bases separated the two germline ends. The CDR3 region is CASSFEPYEQYF. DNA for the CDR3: TGTGCCAGCAGCTTTGAGCCCTACGAGCAGTACTTC. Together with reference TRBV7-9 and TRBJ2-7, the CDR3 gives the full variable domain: DTGVSQNPRHKITKRGQNVTFRCDPISEHNRLYWYRQTLGQGPEFLTYFQNEAQLEKSRLLSDRFSAERPKGSFSTLEIQRTEQGDSAMYLCASSFEPYEQYFGPGTRLTVT.

The chain's CDR3 is CASSVAPGGAGREQFF. For the CDR3, the DNA is TGTGCCAGCAGCGTAGCTCCGGGTGGAGCGGGGAGGGAGCAGTTCTTC. The chain uses TRBV9 and TRBJ2-1; 7 nucleotides agree with TRBD2. Germline V gene data show CDR1 as SGDLS and CDR2 as YYNGEE. The J segment lost 10 bases and the V segment lost 0 bases, leaving 13 bases of the junction unmatched. There are 16 residues in the CDR3. The complete variable domain, with remaining parts taken from reference TRBV9 and TRBJ2-1, reads DSGVTQTPKHLITATGQRVTLRCSPRSGDLSVYWYQQSLDQGLQFLIQYYNGEERAKGNILERFSAQQFPDLHSELNLSSLELGDSALYFCASSVAPGGAGREQFFGPGTRLTVL.

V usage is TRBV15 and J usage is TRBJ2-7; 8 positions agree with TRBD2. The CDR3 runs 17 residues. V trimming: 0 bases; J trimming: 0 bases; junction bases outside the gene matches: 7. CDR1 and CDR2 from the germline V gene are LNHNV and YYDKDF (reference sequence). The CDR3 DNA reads TGTGCCACCAGCAGAGATATCCGCGGGGGGAGCTCCTACGAGCAGTACTTC. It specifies CATSRDIRGGSSYEQYF.

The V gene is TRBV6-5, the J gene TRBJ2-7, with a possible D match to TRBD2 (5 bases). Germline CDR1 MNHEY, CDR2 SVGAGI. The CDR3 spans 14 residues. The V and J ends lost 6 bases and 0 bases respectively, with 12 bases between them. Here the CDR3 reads CASRSHRDSYEQYF. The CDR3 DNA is TGTGCCAGCAGATCCCACCGGGACTCCTACGAGCAGTACTTC.

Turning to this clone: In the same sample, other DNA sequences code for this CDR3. DNA of the CDR3: TGTGCCAGCAGCTCAACCGGGGTTCAAGAGACCCAGTACTTC. Encoded protein: CASSSTGVQETQYF. V and J are TRBV5-4 and TRBJ2-5; D may be TRBD2 (5 bases). CDR3 length equals 14 residues. Trimming shortened V by 3 bases and J by 2 bases, and 11 bases separated the two germline ends. Germline assignment: CDR1 SGHNT and CDR2 YYREEE (reference sequence). Drawing the rest from reference TRBV5-4 and TRBJ2-5, the complete variable domain is ETGVTQSPTHLIKTRGQQVTLRCSSQSGHNTVSWYQQALGQGPQFIFQYYREEENGRGNFPPRFSGLQFPNYSSELNVNALELDDSALYLCASSSTGVQETQYFGPGTRLLVL.

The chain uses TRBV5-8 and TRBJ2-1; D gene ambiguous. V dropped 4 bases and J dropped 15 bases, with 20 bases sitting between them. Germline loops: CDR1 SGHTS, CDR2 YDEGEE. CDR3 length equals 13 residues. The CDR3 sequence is CASSNSSGAIWFF. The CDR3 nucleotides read TGTGCCAGCAGCAACTCCTCGGGTGCAATATGGTTCTTC.